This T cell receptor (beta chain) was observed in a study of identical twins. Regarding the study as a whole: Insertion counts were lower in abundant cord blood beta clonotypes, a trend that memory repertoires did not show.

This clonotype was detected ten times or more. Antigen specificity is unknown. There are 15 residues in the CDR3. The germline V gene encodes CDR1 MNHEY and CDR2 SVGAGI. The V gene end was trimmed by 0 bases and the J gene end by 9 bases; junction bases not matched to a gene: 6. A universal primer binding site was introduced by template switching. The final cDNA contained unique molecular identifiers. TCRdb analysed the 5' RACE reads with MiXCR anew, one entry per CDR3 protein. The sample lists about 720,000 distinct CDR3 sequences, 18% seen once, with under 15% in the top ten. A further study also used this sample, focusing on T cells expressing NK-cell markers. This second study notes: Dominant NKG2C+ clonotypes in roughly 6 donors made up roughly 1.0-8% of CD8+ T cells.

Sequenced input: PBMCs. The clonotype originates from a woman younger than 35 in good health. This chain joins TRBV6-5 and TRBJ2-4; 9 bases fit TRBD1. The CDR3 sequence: CASSYSDRGVGIQYF. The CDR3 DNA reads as TGTGCCAGCAGTTACTCGGACAGGGGTGTAGGCATTCAGTACTTC.